This T cell receptor beta chain was recorded in a study of blood T cells in healthy people across ages. Findings and limits, study-wide: Shifts in expanded clonotypes may have been confounded by donor CMV status, which was unknown.

On this clonotype itself: Its antigen is not identified.

Total RNA amounts of at least 6 micrograms were extracted per sample. It was with a sample-barcoded 5' primer and a J-beta primer mix that a second PCR of about 6 to 12 cycles was run. A single record per CDR3 protein comes from TCRdb applying MiXCR to the 5' RACE reads. Altogether 920,000 or so distinct CDR3 sequences are present, 45% being singletons, with the ten largest covering approximately 17%. CDR3 length: 17 amino acids. CDR1 and CDR2 from the germline V gene are LGHNT and FRNRAP. Trimming stripped 5 bases from V and 3 bases from J, with 19 bases between. The chain employs TRBV12-5 and TRBJ1-4, with D perhaps TRBD1 (5 bases). Sequencing was carried out using blood. The sequence was collected from a woman aged 55-75 years in good health. This CDR3 reads CASGLTPEGPANEKLFF. The CDR3 coding sequence is TGTGCTAGTGGTCTCACCCCAGAGGGGCCGGCTAATGAAAAACTGTTTTTT. Variable domain in full (rest from reference TRBV12-5 and TRBJ1-4): DARVTQTPRHKVTEMGQEVTMRCQPILGHNTVFWYRQTMMQGLELLAYFRNRAPLDDSGMPKDRFSAEMPDATLATLKIQPSEPRDSAVYFCASGLTPEGPANEKLFFGSGTQLSVL.